This TCR beta chain was observed in a study of T cells in Graves' hyperthyroidism and ophthalmopathy (dated by TCRdb to between 2018 and 2021). General notes on the study: Peripheral blood samples were taken at initial diagnosis, before any treatment was given. To identify distinguishing TCR V-J signatures, a discovery cohort of some 99 patients was used, comprising 40 to 45 with Graves' ophthalmopathy and 55 to 65 with stable Graves' hyperthyroidism. Prospective prediction of ophthalmopathy was tested in an independent validation cohort of 18 to 20 hyperthyroidism patients and 17 patients who later progressed to ophthalmopathy. The roughly 90 discovery patients were divided at random into training and test sets in a 7:3 ratio. In addition, the study compared T-cell repertoires in thyroid tissue and in blood from five to seven Graves' hyperthyroidism patients. After blood sampling, hyperthyroidism patients were treated with methimazole at a starting dose of 30 mg daily, and ophthalmopathy patients were treated with high-dose intravenous methylprednisolone. TCR Vbeta CDR3 sequencing of 120 to 150 peripheral blood samples (around 45 ophthalmopathy, about 74 hyperthyroidism and approximately 17 progressor patients) is reported in the paper.

This clonotype occurred a few times. Its antigen is not yet known. The input lacks base qualities; no much larger clone sits a single base away. Amplification of TCR beta CDR3 regions was carried out from RNA transcripts. A first-round RT-PCR of the TCR CDR3 used the HTBI primer set with the Qiagen OneStep RT-PCR kit. A second multiplex PCR round built the libraries, followed by size selection and purification. Libraries were sequenced paired-end with 100 bp reads on an Illumina HiSeq2000. For the original study's pipeline: SOAPnuke was used to process the raw data, with reads discarded if the reads contained adapters or uncalled bases, had a mean Phred below 15, or lacked an exact constant-primer or identifier match. High-quality paired reads were merged using COPE v1.2.5, and each unique nucleotide sequence was defined as a clonotype. MiTCR v1.1 was used to align clonotypes to the IMGT TRBV, TRBD and TRBJ reference segments. Only V-J combinations with frequency above 0.0001, covering roughly 99% of repertoires, were analysed. The TCS score was defined as F50 (clonal expansion) divided by E x V (chaos), with BLOSUM62-based TCRdist calculated between CDR3 peptides within each V-J. Welch's t-statistics and random forest reduced fewer than 550 V-J features to 13, which were used in a naive Bayes classifier (R e1071). TCRdb cleaned the public reads at Q25 with fastp, built clones with MiXCR and kept in-frame beta chains. One record per CDR3 amino acid sequence lists the most common genes and DNA. It is TCRdb's table, rather than the study itself, that gives the V and J calls and clone size. Here the sample has over 500,000 distinct CDR3 sequences; about 16% occur a single time. 25% to 30% of the sample goes to the ten largest clones.

Overall study outcomes, separate from this receptor: Most expanded thyroid clonotypes (frequency above 0.001) were also detected in blood, suggesting blood repertoires may reflect thyroid immune responses. No statistical method was used to set the sample size in advance, and investigators knew the group allocation. In validation, the model predicted progression to ophthalmopathy with over 65% sensitivity and less than 80% specificity, a median of around 6.6 months before onset. A model built on a 13 V-J signature distinguished ophthalmopathy from stable hyperthyroidism, reaching 87.88% sensitivity and about 81% specificity in cross-validation and 80%/75% in testing.

In the ophthalmopathy patients, disease was moderately to severely active, with a Clinical Activity Score of 3 or more, a NOSPECS grade of 4 or more, and a duration of less than 3 months. Any patient with an uncontrolled infection, another autoimmune disease, pregnancy or lactation was excluded. Diagnoses were based on clinical symptoms, serum thyroxine and TRAb, thyroid ultrasound and orbital computed tomography. PBMCs were isolated from about 10 ml of fresh peripheral blood by Ficoll-Paque density gradient centrifugation. Total RNA was extracted with Trizol reagent, and quality was checked on an Agilent 2100 Bioanalyzer. CDR3 length: 18 amino acids, cysteine to phenylalanine. CDR3 DNA only is kept here, 54 bases in frame from base 1. V trim: 4 bases; J trim: 6 bases; unmatched bases: 17. In the germline V gene, CDR1 corresponds to MDHEN and CDR2 to SYDVKM.

The rearrangement combines TRBV28 with TRBJ2-2; the junction holds 7 bases that match TRBD2. Sample: blood. This sequence was found in a woman in her 30s with Graves' ophthalmopathy. The sequence in DNA is TGTGCCAGCAGTTGCTGCGGCGGGGGTTTGGGTTCGGCCGGGGAGCTGTTTTTT. Translation gives CASSCCGGGLGSAGELFF.